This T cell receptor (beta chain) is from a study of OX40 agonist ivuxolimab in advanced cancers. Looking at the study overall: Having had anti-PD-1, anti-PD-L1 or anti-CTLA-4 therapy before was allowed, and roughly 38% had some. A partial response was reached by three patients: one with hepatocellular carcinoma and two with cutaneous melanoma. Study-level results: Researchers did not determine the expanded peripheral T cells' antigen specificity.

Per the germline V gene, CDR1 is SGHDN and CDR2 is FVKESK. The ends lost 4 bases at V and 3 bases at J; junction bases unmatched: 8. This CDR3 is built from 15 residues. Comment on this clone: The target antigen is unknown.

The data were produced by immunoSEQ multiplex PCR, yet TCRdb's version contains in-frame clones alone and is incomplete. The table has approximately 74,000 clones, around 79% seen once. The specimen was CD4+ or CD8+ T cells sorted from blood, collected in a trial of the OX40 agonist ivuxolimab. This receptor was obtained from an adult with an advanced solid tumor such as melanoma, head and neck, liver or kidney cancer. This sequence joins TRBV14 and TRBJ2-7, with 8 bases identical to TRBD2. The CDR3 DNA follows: TGTGCCAGCAGCCCAAGGACTAGCCCAGACTACGAGCAGTACTTC. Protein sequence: CASSPRTSPDYEQYF. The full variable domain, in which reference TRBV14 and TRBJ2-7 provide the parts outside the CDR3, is EAGVTQFPSHSVIEKGQTVTLRCDPISGHDNLYWYRRVMGKEIKFLLHFVKESKQDESGMPNNRFLAERTGGTYSTLKVQPAELEDSGVYFCASSPRTSPDYEQYFGPGTRLTVT.